The rows below give T cell receptor beta chains drawn from one sample of a study of regulatory T cells in long-lasting Graves disease. A single record per CDR3 protein comes from TCRdb applying MiXCR to the multiplex PCR reads. Counted here are over 500,000 distinct CDR3 sequences, around 15% occurring once; the ten biggest clones make up approximately 12%. The same sample was also used in a study of T cells in Graves' hyperthyroidism and ophthalmopathy.

The sequenced sample was peripheral blood mononuclear cells (PBMCs), obtained at new diagnosis, from a patient treated with antithyroid drugs. The receptor set was obtained from a man between 18 and 29 years old with Graves disease. CDR3s include the opening cysteine and the closing phenylalanine or tryptophan. A D gene is named only where the DNA matches it firmly. Size values are once, few and many counts, or a class for expanded clones, and some rows have none.

j_gene: TRBJ2-7
abundance: .
v_gene: TRBV25-1
d_gene: .
CDR3aa: CASSEYRATYERYF
CDR3nt: TGTGCCAGCAGTGAATACAGGGCCACCTACGAGCGGTACTTC

j_gene: TRBJ2-6
abundance: few
v_gene: TRBV5-1
d_gene: TRBD2
CDR3aa: CASSRRAGNSGANVLTF
CDR3nt: TGCGCCAGCAGCAGACGAGCGGGAAACTCTGGGGCCAACGTCCTGACTTTC

j_gene: TRBJ2-1
abundance: few
v_gene: TRBV12-3/TRBV12-4
d_gene: .
CDR3aa: CASSLFAGRTHEQFF
CDR3nt: TGTGCCAGCAGTTTATTTGCGGGCCGTACCCATGAGCAGTTCTTC

j_gene: TRBJ2-7
abundance: many
v_gene: TRBV20-1
d_gene: TRBD1
CDR3aa: CSASRTGMMYEQYF
CDR3nt: TGCAGTGCTAGTAGGACAGGGATGATGTACGAGCAGTACTTC

j_gene: TRBJ1-1
abundance: .
v_gene: TRBV20-1
d_gene: .
CDR3aa: CSAPRGVRTEAFF
CDR3nt: TGCAGTGCTCCCCGGGGGGTTCGGACTGAAGCTTTCTTT

j_gene: TRBJ1-2
abundance: many
v_gene: TRBV15
d_gene: .
CDR3aa: CATSRIAGGRHGYTF
CDR3nt: TGTGCCACCAGCAGAATTGCGGGGGGTCGGCATGGCTACACCTTC

j_gene: TRBJ2-3
abundance: few
v_gene: TRBV20-1
d_gene: .
CDR3aa: CSARDGVGELTQYF
CDR3nt: TGCAGTGCTAGAGATGGAGTAGGTGAGCTTACGCAGTATTTT

j_gene: TRBJ2-3
abundance: many
v_gene: TRBV7-8
d_gene: TRBD2
CDR3aa: CASSFPGLAGEGDTDTQYF
CDR3nt: TGTGCCAGCAGCTTCCCGGGACTAGCGGGAGAGGGGGACACAGATACGCAGTATTTT

j_gene: TRBJ2-1
abundance: many
v_gene: TRBV28
d_gene: TRBD2
CDR3aa: CASSLIPSGAPGVRNEQFF
CDR3nt: TGTGCCAGCAGTTTAATTCCTAGCGGAGCACCGGGGGTGAGGAATGAGCAGTTCTTC

j_gene: TRBJ2-1
abundance: .
v_gene: TRBV5-1
d_gene: TRBD1
CDR3aa: CASSSQGGADGGAYNEQFF
CDR3nt: TGCGCCAGCAGCTCTCAAGGGGGCGCGGACGGTGGGGCCTACAATGAGCAGTTCTTC